This T cell receptor (beta chain) was captured by sequencing in a study of T cells expressing NK-cell markers. This CDR3 region has 14 residues. CDR1 and CDR2 (germline): SEHNR, FQNEAQ (reference sequence). TCRdb re-called the 5' RACE reads and gives one entry per CDR3 protein, without DNA. Its table lists some 450,000 distinct CDR3 sequences. The sample was blood T cells: a sorted CD56 or NKG2C T cell subset, CD4+ or CD8+ T cells, or bulk PBMC T cells (not recorded which). This chain links TRBV7-9 with TRBJ2-2; TCRdb selects TRBD2, and the lack of DNA leaves this call unchecked. This TCR came from a woman between 18 and 69 years old in good health. CDR3 amino acids: CASISGLAPGELFF.